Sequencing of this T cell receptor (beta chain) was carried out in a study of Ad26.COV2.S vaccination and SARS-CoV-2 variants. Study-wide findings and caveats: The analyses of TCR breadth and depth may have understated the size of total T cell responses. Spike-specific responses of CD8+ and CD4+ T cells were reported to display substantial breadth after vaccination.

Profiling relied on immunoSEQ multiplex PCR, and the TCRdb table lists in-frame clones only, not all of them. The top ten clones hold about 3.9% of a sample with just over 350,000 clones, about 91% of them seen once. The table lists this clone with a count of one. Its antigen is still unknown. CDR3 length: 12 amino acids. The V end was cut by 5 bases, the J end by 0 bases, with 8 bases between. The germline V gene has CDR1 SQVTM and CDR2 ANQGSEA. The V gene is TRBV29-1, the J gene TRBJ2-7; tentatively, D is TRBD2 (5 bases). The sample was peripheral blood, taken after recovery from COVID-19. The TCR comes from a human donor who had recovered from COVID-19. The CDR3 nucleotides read TGCAGCGTTCGCGGGTCCTCCTACGAGCAGTACTTC. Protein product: CSVRGSSYEQYF.